The text below deals with one T cell receptor beta chain. This sample was taken from a study of blood T cell repertoires in COVID-19. Some clones are missing from TCRdb's copy, which holds only in-frame ones; the method was immunoSEQ multiplex PCR. This repertoire shows a few hundred thousand clones, more than 65% found once; its top ten account for less than 20%. CDR3 length: 14 residues. Trimming stripped 8 bases from V and 1 base from J, with 14 bases between. Germline loops: CDR1 SGHTA, CDR2 FQGNSA. The chain joins TRBV7-2 to TRBJ2-5, with a weak D call TRBD1 (6 bases). The receptor was isolated from a person between 65 and 79 years old with COVID-19, enrolled during active disease. Sequencing input: peripheral blood. CDR3: CASATGTFQETQYF. The CDR3 DNA is TGTGCCAGCGCTACCGGGACATTCCAAGAGACCCAGTACTTC.